This T cell receptor (beta chain) comes out of a study of blood T cell repertoires in COVID-19. As for the study in general: Nucleic acid was either cDNA or gDNA, and it came from T cells, B-cell-depleted T cells, or PBMCs.

The CDR3 contains 15 residues. J was trimmed by 6 bases and V by 8 bases; bases with no gene match: 11. Participants' reported clinical history set cohort assignment. The assay was immunoSEQ multiplex PCR, and TCRdb's table has in-frame clones only and misses some. The sample lists approximately 290,000 clones; 80% to 90% were seen once. The J gene is TRBJ2-7, the V gene TRBV23-1; 12 bases map to TRBD1. TRBV23-1 is reported as an ORF; its role is uncertain. Sequencing input: PBMCs or T cells enriched from blood (not recorded which). This TCR derives from a young woman who had recovered from COVID-19. CDR3 sequence reads: CASPGGGTGGCEQYF. The CDR3 DNA follows: TGCGCCAGCCCCGGGGGCGGGACAGGGGGCTGCGAGCAGTACTTC.